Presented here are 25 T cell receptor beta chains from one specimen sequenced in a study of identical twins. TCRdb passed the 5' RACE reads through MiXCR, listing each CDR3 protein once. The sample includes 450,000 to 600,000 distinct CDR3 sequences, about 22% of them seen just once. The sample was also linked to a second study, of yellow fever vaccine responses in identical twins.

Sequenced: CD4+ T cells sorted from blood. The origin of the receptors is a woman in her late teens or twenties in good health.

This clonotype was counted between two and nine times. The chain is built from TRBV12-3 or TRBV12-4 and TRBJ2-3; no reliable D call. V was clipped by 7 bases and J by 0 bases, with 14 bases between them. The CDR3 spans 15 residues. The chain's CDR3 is CASTPPAYSTDTQYF. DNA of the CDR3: TGTGCCAGCACCCCCCCTGCATATAGCACAGATACGCAGTATTTT.

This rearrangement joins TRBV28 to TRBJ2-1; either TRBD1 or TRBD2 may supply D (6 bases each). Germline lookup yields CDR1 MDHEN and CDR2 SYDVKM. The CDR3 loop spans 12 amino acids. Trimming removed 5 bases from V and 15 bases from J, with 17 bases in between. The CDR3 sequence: CASSPRGVQVFF. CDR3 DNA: TGTGCCAGCAGTCCTAGGGGGGTTCAGGTGTTCTTC.

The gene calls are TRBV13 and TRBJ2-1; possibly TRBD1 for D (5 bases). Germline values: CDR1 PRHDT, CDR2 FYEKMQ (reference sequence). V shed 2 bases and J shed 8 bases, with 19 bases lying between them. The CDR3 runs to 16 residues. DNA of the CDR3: TGTGCCAGCAGCTTAAGGGGTATGGGGCTTGGCTATGAGCAGTTCTTC. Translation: CASSLRGMGLGYEQFF.

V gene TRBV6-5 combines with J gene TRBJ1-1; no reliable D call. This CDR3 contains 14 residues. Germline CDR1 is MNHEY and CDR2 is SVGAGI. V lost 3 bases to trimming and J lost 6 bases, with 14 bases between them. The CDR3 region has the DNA TGTGCCAGCAGTTATTATGGGAGCTCTTCTGAAGCTTTCTTT. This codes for CASSYYGSSSEAFF.

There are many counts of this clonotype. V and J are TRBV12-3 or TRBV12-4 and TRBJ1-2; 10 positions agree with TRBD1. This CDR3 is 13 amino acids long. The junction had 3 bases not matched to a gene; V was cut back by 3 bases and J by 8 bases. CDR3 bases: TGTGCCAGCAGTTTGGGACAGGGGCCAGGCTACACCTTC. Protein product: CASSLGQGPGYTF.

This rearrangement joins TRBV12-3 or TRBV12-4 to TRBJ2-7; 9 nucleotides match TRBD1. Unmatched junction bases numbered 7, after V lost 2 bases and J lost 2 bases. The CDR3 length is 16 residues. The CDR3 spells CASSLRPGQGTYEQYF. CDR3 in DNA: TGTGCCAGCAGTTTAAGACCCGGACAGGGGACCTACGAGCAGTACTTC.

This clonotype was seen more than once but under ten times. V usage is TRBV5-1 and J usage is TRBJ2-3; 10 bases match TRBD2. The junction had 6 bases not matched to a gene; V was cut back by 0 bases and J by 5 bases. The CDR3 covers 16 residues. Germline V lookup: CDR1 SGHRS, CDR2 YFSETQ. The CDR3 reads CASSLEASGRRDTQYF. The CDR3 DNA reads TGCGCCAGCAGCTTGGAGGCTAGCGGGAGACGAGATACGCAGTATTTT.

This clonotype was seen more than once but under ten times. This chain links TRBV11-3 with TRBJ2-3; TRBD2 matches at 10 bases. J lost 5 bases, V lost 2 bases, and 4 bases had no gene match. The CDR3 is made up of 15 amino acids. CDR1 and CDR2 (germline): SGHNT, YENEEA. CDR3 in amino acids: CASSLTSGNGDTQYF. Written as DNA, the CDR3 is TGTGCCAGCAGCTTAACTAGCGGGAATGGAGATACGCAGTATTTT.

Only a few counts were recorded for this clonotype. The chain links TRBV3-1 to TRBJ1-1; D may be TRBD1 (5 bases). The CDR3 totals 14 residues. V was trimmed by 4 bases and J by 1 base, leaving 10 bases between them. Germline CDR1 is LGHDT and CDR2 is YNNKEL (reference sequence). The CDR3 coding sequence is TGTGCCAGCAGCCGAACTCAGGGGAACACTGAAGCTTTCTTT. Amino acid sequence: CASSRTQGNTEAFF.

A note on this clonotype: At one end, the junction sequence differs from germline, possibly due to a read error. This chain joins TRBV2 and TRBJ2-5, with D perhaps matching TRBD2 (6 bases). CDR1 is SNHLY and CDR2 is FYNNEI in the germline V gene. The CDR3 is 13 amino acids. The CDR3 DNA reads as TGTGTCAGCAGTGCGGGGTTCCAAGAGACCCAGTACTTC. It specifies CVSSAGFQETQYF.

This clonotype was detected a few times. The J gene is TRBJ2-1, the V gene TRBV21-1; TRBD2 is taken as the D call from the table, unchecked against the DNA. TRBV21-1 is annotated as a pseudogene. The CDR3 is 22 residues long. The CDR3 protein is CATRRIKREGVFWSWSYNEQFF. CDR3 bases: TGTGCCACTAGGCGGATAAAGCGGGAGGGAGTATTTTGGAGCTGGTCCTACAATGAGCAGTTCTTC.

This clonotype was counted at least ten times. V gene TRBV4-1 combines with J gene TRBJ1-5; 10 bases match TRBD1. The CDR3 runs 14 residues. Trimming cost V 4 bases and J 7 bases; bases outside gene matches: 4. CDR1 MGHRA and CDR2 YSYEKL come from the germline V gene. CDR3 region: CASSPDRGRQPQHF. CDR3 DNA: TGCGCCAGCAGCCCAGACAGGGGGCGGCAGCCCCAGCATTTT.

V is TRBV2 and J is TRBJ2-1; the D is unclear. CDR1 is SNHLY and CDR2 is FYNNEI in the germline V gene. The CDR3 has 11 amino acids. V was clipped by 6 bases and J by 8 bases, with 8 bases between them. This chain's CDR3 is CASSPWDEQFF. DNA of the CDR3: TGTGCCAGCAGCCCATGGGATGAGCAGTTCTTC. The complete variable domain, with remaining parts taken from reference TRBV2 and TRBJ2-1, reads EPEVTQTPSHQVTQMGQEVILRCVPISNHLYFYWYRQILGQKVEFLVSFYNNEISEKSEIFDDQFSVERPDGSNFTLKIRSTKLEDSAMYFCASSPWDEQFFGPGTRLTVL.

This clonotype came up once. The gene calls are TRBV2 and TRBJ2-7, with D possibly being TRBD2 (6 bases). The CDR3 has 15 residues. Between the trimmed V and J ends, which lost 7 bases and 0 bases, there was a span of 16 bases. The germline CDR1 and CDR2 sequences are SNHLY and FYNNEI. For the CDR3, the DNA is TGTGCCAGCATGTGCGGGACTCTTGACTCCTACGAGCAGTACTTC. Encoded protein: CASMCGTLDSYEQYF.

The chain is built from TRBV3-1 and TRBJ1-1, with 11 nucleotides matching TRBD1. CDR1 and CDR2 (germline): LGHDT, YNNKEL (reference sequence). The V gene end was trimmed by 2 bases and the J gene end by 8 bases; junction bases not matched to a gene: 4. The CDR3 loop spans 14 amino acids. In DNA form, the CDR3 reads TGTGCCAGCAGCCAAAGGACAGGGGGCGCGGAAGCTTTCTTT. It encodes CASSQRTGGAEAFF.

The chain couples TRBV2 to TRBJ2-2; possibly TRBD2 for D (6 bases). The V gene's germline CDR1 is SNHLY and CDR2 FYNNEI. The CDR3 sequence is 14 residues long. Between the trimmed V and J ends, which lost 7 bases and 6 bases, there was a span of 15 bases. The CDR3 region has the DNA TGTGCCAGCACCTTTGCGGGGAGCCCCGGGGAGCTGTTTTTT. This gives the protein CASTFAGSPGELFF.

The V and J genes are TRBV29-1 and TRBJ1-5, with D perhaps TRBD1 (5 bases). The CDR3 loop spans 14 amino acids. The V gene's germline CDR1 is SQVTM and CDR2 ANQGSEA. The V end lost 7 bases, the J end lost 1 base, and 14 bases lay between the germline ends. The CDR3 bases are TGCAGCGCCTCTTTGGGGGGAAGCAATCAGCCCCAGCATTTT. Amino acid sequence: CSASLGGSNQPQHF.

This CDR3 is CASSLNSRDEQFF. CDR3 DNA sequence: TGTGCCAGCAGCTTGAATTCAAGGGATGAGCAGTTCTTC. The chain recombines TRBV7-3 with TRBJ2-1; D unclear. Trimming shortened V by 3 bases and J by 8 bases, and 11 bases separated the two germline ends. CDR1 is SGHTA and CDR2 is FQGTGA in the germline V gene. The CDR3 covers 13 residues.

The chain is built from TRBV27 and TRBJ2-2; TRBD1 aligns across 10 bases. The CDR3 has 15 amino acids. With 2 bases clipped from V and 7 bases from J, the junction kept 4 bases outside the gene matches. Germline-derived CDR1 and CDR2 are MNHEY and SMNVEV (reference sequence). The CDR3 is CASSLQGQGNGELFF. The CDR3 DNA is TGTGCCAGCAGTTTACAGGGACAGGGGAACGGGGAGCTGTTTTTT.

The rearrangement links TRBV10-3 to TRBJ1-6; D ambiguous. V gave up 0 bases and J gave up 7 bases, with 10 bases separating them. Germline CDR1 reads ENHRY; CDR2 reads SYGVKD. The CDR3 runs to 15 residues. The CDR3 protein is CAISESGDTNSPLHF. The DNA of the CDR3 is TGTGCCATCAGTGAGTCCGGAGACACCAATTCACCCCTCCACTTT.

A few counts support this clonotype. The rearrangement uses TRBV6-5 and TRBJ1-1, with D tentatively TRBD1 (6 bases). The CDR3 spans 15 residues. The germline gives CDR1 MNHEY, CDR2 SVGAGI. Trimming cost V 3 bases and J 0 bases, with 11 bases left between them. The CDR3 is CASSYAGTMNTEAFF. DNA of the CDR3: TGTGCCAGCAGTTATGCCGGGACAATGAACACTGAAGCTTTCTTT.

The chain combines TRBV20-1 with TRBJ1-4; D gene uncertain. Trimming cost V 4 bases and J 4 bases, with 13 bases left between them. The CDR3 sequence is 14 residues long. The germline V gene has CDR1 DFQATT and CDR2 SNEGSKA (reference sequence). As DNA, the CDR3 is TGCAGTGCTAAGGTCCCCCCGGGTAATGAAAAACTGTTTTTT. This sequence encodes CSAKVPPGNEKLFF.

CDR3 sequence reads: CASSSEVWGTDTQYF. In DNA, the CDR3 is TGCGCCAGCAGCTCCGAAGTTTGGGGGACAGATACGCAGTATTTT. The chain has TRBV5-1 and TRBJ2-3; tentatively, D is TRBD1 or TRBD2 (5 bases each). V shed 3 bases and J shed 3 bases, with 14 bases lying between them. CDR1 is SGHRS and CDR2 is YFSETQ in the germline V gene. The CDR3 spans 15 residues. Supplemented by reference TRBV5-1 and TRBJ2-3, the full variable domain reads KAGVTQTPRYLIKTRGQQVTLSCSPISGHRSVSWYQQTPGQGLQFLFEYFSETQRNKGNFPGRFSGRQFSNSRSEMNVSTLELGDSALYLCASSSEVWGTDTQYFGPGTRLTVL.

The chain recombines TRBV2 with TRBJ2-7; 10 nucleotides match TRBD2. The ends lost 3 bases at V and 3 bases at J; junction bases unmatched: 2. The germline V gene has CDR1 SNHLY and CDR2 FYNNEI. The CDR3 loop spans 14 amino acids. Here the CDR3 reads CASSDTSGIYEQYF. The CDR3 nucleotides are TGTGCCAGCAGTGATACTAGCGGGATCTACGAGCAGTACTTC.

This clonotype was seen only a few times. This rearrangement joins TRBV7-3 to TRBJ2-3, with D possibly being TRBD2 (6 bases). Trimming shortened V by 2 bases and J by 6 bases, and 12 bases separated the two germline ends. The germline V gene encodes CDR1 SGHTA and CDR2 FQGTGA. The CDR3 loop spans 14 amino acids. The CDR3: CASSLGGKWDTQYF. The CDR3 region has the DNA TGTGCCAGCAGCTTAGGGGGGAAGTGGGATACGCAGTATTTT.